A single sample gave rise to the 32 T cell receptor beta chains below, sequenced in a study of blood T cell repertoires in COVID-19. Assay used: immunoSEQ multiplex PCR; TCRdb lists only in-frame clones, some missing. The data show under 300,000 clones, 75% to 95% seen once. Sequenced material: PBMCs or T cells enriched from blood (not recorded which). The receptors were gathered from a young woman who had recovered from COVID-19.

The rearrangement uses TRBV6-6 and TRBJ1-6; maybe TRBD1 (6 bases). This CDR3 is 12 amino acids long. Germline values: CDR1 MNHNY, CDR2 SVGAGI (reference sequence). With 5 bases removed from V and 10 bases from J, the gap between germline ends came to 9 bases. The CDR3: CASSHDRSPLHF. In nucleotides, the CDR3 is TGTGCCAGCAGTCACGACAGGTCACCCCTCCACTTT.

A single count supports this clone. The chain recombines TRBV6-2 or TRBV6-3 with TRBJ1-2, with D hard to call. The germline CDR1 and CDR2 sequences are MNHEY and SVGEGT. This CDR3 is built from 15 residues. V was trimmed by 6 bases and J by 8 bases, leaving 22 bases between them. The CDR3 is CASSLLGGREGGYTF. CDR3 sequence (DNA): TGTGCCAGCAGCCTCCTCGGAGGTAGGGAAGGAGGCTACACCTTC.

The CDR3 protein is CATSRVAAANYGYTF. DNA for the CDR3: TGTGCCACCAGCAGAGTAGCTGCAGCAAACTATGGCTACACCTTC. The chain is built from TRBV15 and TRBJ1-2; the D is unclear. Trimming took 1 base from V and 2 from J, leaving 11 bases between them. Germline CDR1 LNHNV, CDR2 YYDKDF (reference sequence). The CDR3 covers 15 residues.

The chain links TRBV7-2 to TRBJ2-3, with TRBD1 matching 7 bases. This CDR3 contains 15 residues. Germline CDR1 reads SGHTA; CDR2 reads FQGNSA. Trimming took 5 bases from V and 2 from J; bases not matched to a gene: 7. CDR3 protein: CASSRGPELTDTQYF. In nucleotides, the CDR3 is TGTGCCAGCAGCAGGGGGCCCGAACTCACAGATACGCAGTATTTT.

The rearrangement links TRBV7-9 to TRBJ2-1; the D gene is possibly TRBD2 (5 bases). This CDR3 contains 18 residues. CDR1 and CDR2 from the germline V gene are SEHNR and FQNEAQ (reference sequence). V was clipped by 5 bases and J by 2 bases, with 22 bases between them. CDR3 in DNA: TGTGCCAGCAGCCGTAGAGACTTCCCCGGGGTAACCTACAATGAGCAGTTCTTC. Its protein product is CASSRRDFPGVTYNEQFF.

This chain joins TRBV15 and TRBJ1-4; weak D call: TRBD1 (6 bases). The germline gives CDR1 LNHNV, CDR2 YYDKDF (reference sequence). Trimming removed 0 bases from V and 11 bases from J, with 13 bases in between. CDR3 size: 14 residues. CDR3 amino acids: CATSRDPETGKLFF. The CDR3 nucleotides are TGTGCCACCAGCAGAGATCCAGAAACAGGGAAACTGTTTTTT.

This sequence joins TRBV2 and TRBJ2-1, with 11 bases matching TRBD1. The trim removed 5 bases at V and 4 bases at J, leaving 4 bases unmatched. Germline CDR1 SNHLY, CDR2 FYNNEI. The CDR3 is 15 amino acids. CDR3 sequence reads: CASSLDRGPYNEQFF. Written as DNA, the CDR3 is TGTGCCAGCAGTTTGGACAGGGGGCCTTACAATGAGCAGTTCTTC.

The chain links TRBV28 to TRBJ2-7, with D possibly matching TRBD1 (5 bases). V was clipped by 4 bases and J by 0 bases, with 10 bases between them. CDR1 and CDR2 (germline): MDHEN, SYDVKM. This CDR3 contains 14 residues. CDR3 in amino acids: CASSSIGHSYEQYF. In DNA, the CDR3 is TGTGCCAGCAGTTCCATCGGACACTCCTACGAGCAGTACTTC.

CDR3 DNA sequence: TGTGCCAGCAGCTTAGTAGGACTAAATGAGCAGTTCTTC. Translated: CASSLVGLNEQFF. This chain joins TRBV7-3 and TRBJ2-1; perhaps TRBD2 as D (6 bases). Trimming took 2 bases from V and 7 from J, leaving 9 bases between them. Looked up from germline, CDR1 is SGHTA and CDR2 is FQGTGA. The CDR3 totals 13 residues.

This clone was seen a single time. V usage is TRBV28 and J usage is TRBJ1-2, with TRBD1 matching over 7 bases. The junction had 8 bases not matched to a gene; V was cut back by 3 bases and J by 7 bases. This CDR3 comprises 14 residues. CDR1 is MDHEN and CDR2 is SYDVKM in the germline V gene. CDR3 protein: CASSFYDREAGYTF. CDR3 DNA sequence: TGTGCCAGCAGTTTTTATGACAGGGAGGCTGGCTACACCTTC.

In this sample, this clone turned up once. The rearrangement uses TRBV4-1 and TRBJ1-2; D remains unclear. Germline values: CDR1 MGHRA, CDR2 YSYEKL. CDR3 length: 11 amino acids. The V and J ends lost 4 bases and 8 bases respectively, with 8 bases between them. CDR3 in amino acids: CASSPGDGYTF. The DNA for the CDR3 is TGCGCCAGCAGCCCGGGTGACGGCTACACCTTC.

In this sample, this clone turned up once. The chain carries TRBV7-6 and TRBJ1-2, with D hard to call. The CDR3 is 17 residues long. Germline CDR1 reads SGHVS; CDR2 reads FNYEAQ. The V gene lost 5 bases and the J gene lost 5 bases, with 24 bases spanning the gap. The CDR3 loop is CASSRAGIGVTPYGYTF. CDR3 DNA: TGTGCCAGCAGCCGGGCCGGGATAGGAGTCACCCCTTATGGCTACACCTTC.

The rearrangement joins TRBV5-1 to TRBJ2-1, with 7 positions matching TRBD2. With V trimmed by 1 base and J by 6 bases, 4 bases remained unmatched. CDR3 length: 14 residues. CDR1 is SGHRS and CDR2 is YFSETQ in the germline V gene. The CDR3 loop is CASSLQGGPNEQFF. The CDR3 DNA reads TGCGCCAGCAGCTTGCAGGGAGGGCCCAATGAGCAGTTCTTC.

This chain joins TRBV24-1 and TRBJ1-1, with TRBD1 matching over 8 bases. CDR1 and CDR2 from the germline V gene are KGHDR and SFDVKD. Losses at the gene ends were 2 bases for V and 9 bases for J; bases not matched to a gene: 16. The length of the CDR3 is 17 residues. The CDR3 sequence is CATSDSRTGSGTRKAFF. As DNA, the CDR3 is TGTGCCACCAGTGATTCCCGGACAGGGAGCGGAACTAGGAAAGCTTTCTTT.

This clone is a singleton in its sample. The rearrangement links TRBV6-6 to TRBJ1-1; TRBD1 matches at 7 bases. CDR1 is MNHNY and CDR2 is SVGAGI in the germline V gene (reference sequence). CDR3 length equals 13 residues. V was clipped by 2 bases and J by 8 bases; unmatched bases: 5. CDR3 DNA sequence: TGTGCCAGCAGTTACGGGACAGAAACGGAAGCTTTCTTT. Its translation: CASSYGTETEAFF.

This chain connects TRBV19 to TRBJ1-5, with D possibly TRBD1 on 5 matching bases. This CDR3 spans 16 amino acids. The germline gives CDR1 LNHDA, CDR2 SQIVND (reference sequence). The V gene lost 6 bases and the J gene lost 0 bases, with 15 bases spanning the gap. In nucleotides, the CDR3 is TGTGCCAGTAGGCAAGACAGCCTATATAGCAATCAGCCCCAGCATTTT. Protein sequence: CASRQDSLYSNQPQHF.

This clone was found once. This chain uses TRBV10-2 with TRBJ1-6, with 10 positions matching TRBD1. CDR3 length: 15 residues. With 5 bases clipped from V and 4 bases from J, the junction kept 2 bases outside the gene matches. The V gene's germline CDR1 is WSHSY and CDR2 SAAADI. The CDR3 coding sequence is TGCGCCAGCAGTACGGGACAGGGGTATAATTCACCCCTCCACTTT. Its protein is CASSTGQGYNSPLHF.

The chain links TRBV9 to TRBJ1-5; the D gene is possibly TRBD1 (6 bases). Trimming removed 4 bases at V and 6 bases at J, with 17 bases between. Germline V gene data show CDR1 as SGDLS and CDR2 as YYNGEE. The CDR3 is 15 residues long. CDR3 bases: TGTGCCAGCAGCAAAGGGGGTCAGGGGCCTCAGCCCCAGCATTTT. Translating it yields CASSKGGQGPQPQHF. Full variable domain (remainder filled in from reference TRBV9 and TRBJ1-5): DSGVTQTPKHLITATGQRVTLRCSPRSGDLSVYWYQQSLDQGLQFLIQYYNGEERAKGNILERFSAQQFPDLHSELNLSSLELGDSALYFCASSKGGQGPQPQHFGDGTRLSIL.

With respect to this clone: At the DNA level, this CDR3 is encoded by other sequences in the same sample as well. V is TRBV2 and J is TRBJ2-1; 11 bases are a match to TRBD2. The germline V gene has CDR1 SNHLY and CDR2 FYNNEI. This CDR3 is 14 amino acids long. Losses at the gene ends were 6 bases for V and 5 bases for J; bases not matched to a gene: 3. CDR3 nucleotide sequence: TGTGCCAGCAGAGGGACTAGCGGTAACAATGAGCAGTTCTTC. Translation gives CASRGTSGNNEQFF.

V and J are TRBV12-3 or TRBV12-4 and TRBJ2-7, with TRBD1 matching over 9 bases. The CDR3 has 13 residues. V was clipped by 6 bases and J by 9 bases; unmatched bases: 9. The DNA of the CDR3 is TGTGCCAGCAGCCGGGACAGGGCTTTTGGGCAGTACTTC. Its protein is CASSRDRAFGQYF.

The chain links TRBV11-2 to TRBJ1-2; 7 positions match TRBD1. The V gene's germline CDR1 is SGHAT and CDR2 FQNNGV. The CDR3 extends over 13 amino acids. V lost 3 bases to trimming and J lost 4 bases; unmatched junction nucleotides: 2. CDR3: CASSLGTAYGYTF. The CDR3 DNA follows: TGTGCCAGCAGCTTGGGGACAGCCTATGGCTACACCTTC.

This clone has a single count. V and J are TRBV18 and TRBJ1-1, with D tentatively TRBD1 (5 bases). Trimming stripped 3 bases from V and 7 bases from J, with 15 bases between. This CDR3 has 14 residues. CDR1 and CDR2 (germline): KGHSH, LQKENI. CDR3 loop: CASSPSWLRGEAFF. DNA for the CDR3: TGTGCCAGCTCACCTTCGTGGCTAAGGGGTGAAGCTTTCTTT.

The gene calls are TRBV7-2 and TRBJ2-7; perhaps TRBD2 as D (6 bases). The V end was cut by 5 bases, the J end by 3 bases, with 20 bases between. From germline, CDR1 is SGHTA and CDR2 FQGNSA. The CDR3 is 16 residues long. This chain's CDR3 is CASSDLLGLNFYEQYF. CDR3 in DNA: TGTGCCAGCAGCGACTTGTTAGGACTAAACTTCTACGAGCAGTACTTC.

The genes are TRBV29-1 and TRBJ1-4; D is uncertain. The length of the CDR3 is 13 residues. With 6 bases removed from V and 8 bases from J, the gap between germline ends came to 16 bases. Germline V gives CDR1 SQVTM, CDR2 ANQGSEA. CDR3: CSVLGKGGEKLFF. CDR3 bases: TGCAGCGTCCTAGGCAAGGGCGGGGAAAAACTGTTTTTT.

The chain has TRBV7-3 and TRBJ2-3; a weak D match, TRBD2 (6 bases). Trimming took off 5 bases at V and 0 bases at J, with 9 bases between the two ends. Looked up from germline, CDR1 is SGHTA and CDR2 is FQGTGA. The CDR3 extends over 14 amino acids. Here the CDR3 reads CASSPGVSTDTQYF. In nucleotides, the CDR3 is TGTGCCAGCAGCCCGGGAGTCAGCACAGATACGCAGTATTTT.

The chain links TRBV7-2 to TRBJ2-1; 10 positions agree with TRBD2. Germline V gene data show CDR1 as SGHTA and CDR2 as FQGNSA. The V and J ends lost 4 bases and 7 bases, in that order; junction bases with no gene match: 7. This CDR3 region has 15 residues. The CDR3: CASSWGLANKNEQFF. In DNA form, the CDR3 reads TGTGCCAGCAGCTGGGGACTAGCGAATAAGAATGAGCAGTTCTTC. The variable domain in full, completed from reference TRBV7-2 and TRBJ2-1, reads GAGVSQSPSNKVTEKGKDVELRCDPISGHTALYWYRQSLGQGLEFLIYFQGNSAPDKSGLPSDRFSAERTGGSVSTLTIQRTQQEDSAVYLCASSWGLANKNEQFFGPGTRLTVL.

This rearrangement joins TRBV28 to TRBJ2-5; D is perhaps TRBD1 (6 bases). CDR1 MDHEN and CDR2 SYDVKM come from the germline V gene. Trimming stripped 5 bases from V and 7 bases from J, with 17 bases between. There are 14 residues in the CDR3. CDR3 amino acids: CASSATQGQRTQYF. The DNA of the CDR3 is TGTGCCAGCAGTGCCACCCAGGGACAAAGGACCCAGTACTTC.

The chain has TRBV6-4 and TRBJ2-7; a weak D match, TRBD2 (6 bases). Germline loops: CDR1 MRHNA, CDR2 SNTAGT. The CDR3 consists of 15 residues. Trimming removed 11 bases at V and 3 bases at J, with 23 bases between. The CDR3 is CARGYREGEDYEQYF. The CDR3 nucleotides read TGTGCCCGAGGCTATCGTGAAGGGGAGGACTACGAGCAGTACTTC.

For the CDR3, the DNA is TGTGCCAGCAGACAGGGGGCCGGAGCTTTCTTT. Amino acids: CASRQGAGAFF. The chain has TRBV6-5 and TRBJ1-1; 9 bases line up with TRBD1. This CDR3 is 11 amino acids long. Germline V CDR1 and CDR2: MNHEY, SVGAGI. Trimming removed 6 bases from V and 10 bases from J; junction bases left unmatched: 3.

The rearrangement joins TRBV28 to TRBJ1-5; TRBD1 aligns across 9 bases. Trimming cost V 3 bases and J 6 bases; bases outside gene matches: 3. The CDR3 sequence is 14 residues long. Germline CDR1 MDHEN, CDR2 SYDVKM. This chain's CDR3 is CASSLKTGGQPQHF. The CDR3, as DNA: TGTGCCAGCAGTTTGAAGACAGGGGGTCAGCCCCAGCATTTT.

The CDR3 loop is CASSLTSYGYTF. CDR3 nucleotides: TGTGCCAGCAGTTTGACATCTTATGGCTACACCTTC. The V gene is TRBV12-3 or TRBV12-4, the J gene TRBJ1-2; D is ambiguous. The CDR3 is made up of 12 amino acids. V lost 3 bases, J lost 5 bases, and 7 bases lay in between.

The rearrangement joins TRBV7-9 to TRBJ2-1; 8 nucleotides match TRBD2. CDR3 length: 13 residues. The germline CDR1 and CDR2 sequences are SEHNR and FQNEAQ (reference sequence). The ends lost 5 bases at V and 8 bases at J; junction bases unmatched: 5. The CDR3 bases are TGTGCCAGCAGCCCCGGCGGGAGGTATGAGCAGTTCTTC. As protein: CASSPGGRYEQFF. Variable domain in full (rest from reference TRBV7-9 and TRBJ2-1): DTGVSQNPRHKITKRGQNVTFRCDPISEHNRLYWYRQTLGQGPEFLTYFQNEAQLEKSRLLSDRFSAERPKGSFSTLEIQRTEQGDSAMYLCASSPGGRYEQFFGPGTRLTVL.